This T cell receptor beta chain was found in a study of T cells in Graves' hyperthyroidism and ophthalmopathy. There were TCR beta CDR3 regions amplified from RNA transcripts. The TCR CDR3 was amplified in a first-round RT-PCR using the HTBI primer set. TCRdb reprocessed the multiplex PCR reads via MiXCR and lists one record per CDR3 protein. The sample holds under 200,000 distinct CDR3 sequences, over 8% seen once. Newly diagnosed patients aged 18 to 65 had hyperthyroidism of under 2 months' duration. This CDR3 region has 17 residues. CDR1 and CDR2 from the germline V gene are LGHNA and YNFKEQ. V was shortened by 2 bases and J by 7 bases, with 21 bases between the two germline ends.

The TCR comes from a woman younger than 30 with Graves' hyperthyroidism that later progressed to Graves' ophthalmopathy. Sequencing input: blood. V is TRBV4-2 and J is TRBJ2-1, with D perhaps matching TRBD1 or TRBD2 (5 bases each). The CDR3 protein is CASSQSLRDGVVNEQFF. CDR3 bases: TGTGCCAGCAGCCAATCCCTCCGGGACGGAGTCGTAAATGAGCAGTTCTTC.